This TCR beta chain was obtained from a study of blood T cell repertoires in COVID-19. Study details: PBMCs, B-cell-depleted T cells, or T cells were the source of the cDNA or gDNA that made up the material.

There are 15 residues in the CDR3. V shed 6 bases, J shed 6 bases, and the junction held 8 bases outside the gene matches. CDR1 is SNHLY and CDR2 is FYNNEI in the germline V gene. In the original processing: The authors estimated nucleated cell counts from reference gene primer amplification. Profiled with immunoSEQ multiplex PCR; TCRdb holds only in-frame clones, not every one. V, J and clone size are those of that table, while D and trimming were read from the DNA. Here the sample spans about 60,000 clones, about 80% being singletons. The receptor comes from a man aged 60-69 years with acute or convalescent COVID-19. This rearrangement joins TRBV2 to TRBJ2-2; 9 bases agree with TRBD1. The specimen sequenced was peripheral blood. In DNA form, the CDR3 reads TGTGCCAGCAGGTTACAGGGGGCGCTTTCCGGGGAGCTGTTTTTT. The encoded protein is CASRLQGALSGELFF.